This TCR beta chain was sequenced for a study of T cell responses to AZD1222 COVID-19 vaccine. Across the study: Combined were second doses at about 4 or about 12 weeks. Whole-study results and caveats: Clonal diversity may have been underestimated, and the donors were mostly white British, with more females than males. Spike-specific TCRs gained breadth and depth after people received two AZD1222 doses. CD4 TCRs covered the whole spike, strongest at regions 160-218 and 743-854.

V was trimmed by 10 bases and J by 7 bases, leaving 17 bases between them. The CDR3 length is 14 residues. CDR1 SEHNR and CDR2 FQNEAQ come from the germline V gene (reference sequence). TCRdb keeps only in-frame clones here, not all; method: immunoSEQ multiplex PCR. The repertoire has 90,000 to 150,000 clones, 70% to 90% of them found once; the top ten carry about 8.6%. With regard to this clone: Its antigen is undetermined.

The TCR sequence derives from an adult in good health. Sequencing used peripheral blood, obtained on day 0 of AZD1222 vaccination. The V gene is TRBV7-9, the J gene TRBJ1-6; unclear D gene. CDR3 in amino acids: CATGRSDLNSPLHF. The CDR3 coding sequence is TGTGCCACCGGAAGGTCGGACCTGAATTCACCCCTCCACTTT.